The next 10 T cell receptor beta chains were all read from a single sample in a study of post-analysis software for immune sequencing data. The antigens these receptors bind are not known. Broader study findings: In patients, five or six TRBV segments were more frequent than in controls, with TRBV5-6, TRBV5-1 and TRBV20-1 among them.

Presence of unique molecular identifiers characterized the TCR beta cDNA libraries. Each CDR3 protein gets one entry after TCRdb re-called the PCR reads with MiXCR. The data contain about 500,000 distinct CDR3 sequences, roughly 45% of them singletons. The sequenced sample was blood. These receptors came from a girl aged 10-17 years with multiple sclerosis.

This chain uses TRBV4-1 with TRBJ2-5; 9 bases agree with TRBD1. This CDR3 spans 15 amino acids. Germline CDR1 is MGHRA and CDR2 is YSYEKL. Trimming took 1 base from V and 7 from J; bases not matched to a gene: 7. The CDR3 reads CASSQGGQGVGTQYF. Here the CDR3 DNA reads TGCGCCAGCAGCCAAGGGGGACAGGGTGTAGGGACCCAGTACTTC.

CDR3 protein: CSGRESGRDEQYF. The CDR3 DNA reads as TGCAGCGGACGGGAAAGCGGGAGGGACGAGCAGTACTTC. The V gene is TRBV29-1, the J gene TRBJ2-7; 10 nucleotides align to TRBD2. Germline V CDR1 and CDR2: SQVTM, ANQGSEA. The CDR3 consists of 13 residues. Trimming took 7 bases from V and 5 from J; bases not matched to a gene: 8.

V usage is TRBV27 and J usage is TRBJ2-3; D not certain. Trimming left V 2 bases short and J 5 bases short, with 11 bases between. The germline V gene encodes CDR1 MNHEY and CDR2 SMNVEV (reference sequence). The CDR3 has 14 residues. CDR3 sequence (DNA): TGTGCCAGCAGTTTAGGAGTGGTCCTAGATACGCAGTATTTT. Protein product: CASSLGVVLDTQYF.

The chain links TRBV9 to TRBJ2-1, with 10 bases lining up with TRBD2. This CDR3 has 15 amino acids. Looked up from germline, CDR1 is SGDLS and CDR2 is YYNGEE. V dropped 0 bases and J dropped 10; count of bases not matched to a gene: 7. The CDR3 is CASSVVASGSGEQFF. CDR3 bases: TGTGCCAGCAGCGTAGTCGCTAGCGGGAGTGGCGAGCAGTTCTTC.

This rearrangement joins TRBV7-9 to TRBJ1-2, with no clear D. Germline V gene data show CDR1 as SEHNR and CDR2 as FQNEAQ (reference sequence). The CDR3 is 16 amino acids. Trimming removed 1 base at V and 4 bases at J, with 16 bases between. CDR3 coding DNA: TGTGCCAGCAGCTTAGTATTCAGTCCTGATTCCTATGGCTACACCTTC. Its protein is CASSLVFSPDSYGYTF. The full variable domain, with the rest looked up from reference TRBV7-9 and TRBJ1-2, is DTGVSQNPRHKITKRGQNVTFRCDPISEHNRLYWYRQTLGQGPEFLTYFQNEAQLEKSRLLSDRFSAERPKGSFSTLEIQRTEQGDSAMYLCASSLVFSPDSYGYTFGSGTRLTVV.

The chain has TRBV4-1 and TRBJ1-2, with D uncertain. This CDR3 has 11 residues. The germline gives CDR1 MGHRA, CDR2 YSYEKL. Trimming pared 2 bases from V and 8 bases from J, leaving 6 bases between. CDR3 protein: CASSQRMGYTF. The CDR3 nucleotides are TGCGCCAGCAGCCAACGTATGGGCTACACCTTC.

About this clonotype itself: One junction end disagrees with the germline gene, perhaps due to a read error. The V and J genes are TRBV10-3 and TRBJ1-1; 9 positions match TRBD1. Germline CDR1 reads ENHRY; CDR2 reads SYGVKD. The CDR3 runs to 14 residues. The CDR3 DNA reads as TGTGCCATCGGTGAGGGGACAGGGCTCGTCGAAGCTTTCTTT. It codes for CAIGEGTGLVEAFF.

The sample holds a few counts of this clonotype. The gene calls are TRBV6-5 and TRBJ2-1; 8 nucleotides line up with TRBD1. CDR1 and CDR2 from the germline V gene are MNHEY and SVGAGI. This CDR3 has 20 residues. The V segment lost 2 bases and the J segment 4 bases; nucleotides outside the gene matches: 19. The CDR3: CASSYRTPRSRDRIYNEQFF. The CDR3 nucleotides are TGTGCCAGCAGTTACCGAACACCTCGCTCCCGGGACAGGATATACAATGAGCAGTTCTTC.

CDR3 nucleotides: TGTGCCAGCAGCTTTAGTCGCACTGAAGCTTTCTTT. Encoded protein: CASSFSRTEAFF. The chain uses TRBV7-9 and TRBJ1-1, with no clear D. CDR1 is SEHNR, CDR2 FQNEAQ, per germline (reference sequence). The CDR3 extends over 12 amino acids. Trimming took 3 bases from V and 4 from J, leaving 6 bases between them. The entire variable domain, with the rest obtained from reference TRBV7-9 and TRBJ1-1, is as follows: DTGVSQNPRHKITKRGQNVTFRCDPISEHNRLYWYRQTLGQGPEFLTYFQNEAQLEKSRLLSDRFSAERPKGSFSTLEIQRTEQGDSAMYLCASSFSRTEAFFGQGTRLTVV.

The V call is TRBV7-3, the J call TRBJ1-6; D is uncertain. The CDR3 spans 14 residues. Germline loops: CDR1 SGHTA, CDR2 FQGTGA. V dropped 3 bases and J dropped 10 bases, with 13 bases sitting between them. In DNA form, the CDR3 reads TGTGCCAGCAGCTTGAACACGGGTCGCTCACCCCTCCACTTT. It translates to CASSLNTGRSPLHF.